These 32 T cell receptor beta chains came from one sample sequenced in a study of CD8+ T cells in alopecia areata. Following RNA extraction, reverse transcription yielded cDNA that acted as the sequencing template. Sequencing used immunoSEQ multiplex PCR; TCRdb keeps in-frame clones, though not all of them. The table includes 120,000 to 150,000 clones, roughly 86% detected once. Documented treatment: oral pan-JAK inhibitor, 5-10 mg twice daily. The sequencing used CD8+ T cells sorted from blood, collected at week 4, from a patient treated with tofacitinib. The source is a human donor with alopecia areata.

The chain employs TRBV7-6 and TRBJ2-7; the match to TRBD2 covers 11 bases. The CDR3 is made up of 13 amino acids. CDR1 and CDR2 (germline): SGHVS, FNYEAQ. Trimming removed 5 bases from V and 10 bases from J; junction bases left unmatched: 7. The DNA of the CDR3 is TGTGCCAGCAGCCCACCGGGACTAGCGGATCAGTACTTC. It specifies CASSPPGLADQYF.

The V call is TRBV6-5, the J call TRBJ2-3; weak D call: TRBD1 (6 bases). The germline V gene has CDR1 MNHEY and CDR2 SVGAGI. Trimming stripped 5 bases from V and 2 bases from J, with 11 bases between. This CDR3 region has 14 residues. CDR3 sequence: CASSIQGPTDTQYF. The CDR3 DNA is TGTGCCAGCAGTATACAGGGTCCCACAGATACGCAGTATTTT.

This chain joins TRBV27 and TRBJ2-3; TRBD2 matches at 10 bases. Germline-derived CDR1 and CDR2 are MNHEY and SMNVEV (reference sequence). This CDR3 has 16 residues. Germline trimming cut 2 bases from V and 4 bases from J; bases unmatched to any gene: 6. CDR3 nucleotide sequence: TGTGCCAGCAGTTTAAGGCTAGCGGGAGCACCAGATACGCAGTATTTT. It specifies CASSLRLAGAPDTQYF.

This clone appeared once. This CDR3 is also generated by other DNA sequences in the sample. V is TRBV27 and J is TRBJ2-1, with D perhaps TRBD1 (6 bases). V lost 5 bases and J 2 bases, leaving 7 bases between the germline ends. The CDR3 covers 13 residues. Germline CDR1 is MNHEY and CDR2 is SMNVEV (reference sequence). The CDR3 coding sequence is TGTGCCAGCAGTCCAGGGGCCTACAATGAGCAGTTCTTC. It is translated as CASSPGAYNEQFF.

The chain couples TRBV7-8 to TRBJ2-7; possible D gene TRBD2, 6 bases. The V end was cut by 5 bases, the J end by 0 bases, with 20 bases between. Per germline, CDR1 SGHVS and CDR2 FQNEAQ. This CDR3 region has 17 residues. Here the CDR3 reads CASSTELEGTLSYEQYF. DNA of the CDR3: TGTGCCAGCAGCACCGAGTTGGAGGGAACCCTCTCCTACGAGCAGTACTTC.

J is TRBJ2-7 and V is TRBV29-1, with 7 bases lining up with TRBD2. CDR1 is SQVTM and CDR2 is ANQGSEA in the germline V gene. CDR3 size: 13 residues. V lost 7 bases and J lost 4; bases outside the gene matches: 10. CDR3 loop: CSAPGREMYEQYF. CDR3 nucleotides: TGCAGCGCCCCGGGGCGGGAGATGTACGAGCAGTACTTC.

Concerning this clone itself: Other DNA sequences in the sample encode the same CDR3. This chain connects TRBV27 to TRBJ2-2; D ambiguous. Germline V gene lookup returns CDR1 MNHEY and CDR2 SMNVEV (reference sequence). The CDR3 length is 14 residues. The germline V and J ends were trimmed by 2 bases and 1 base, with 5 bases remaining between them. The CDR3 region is CASSLGLNTGELFF. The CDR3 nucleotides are TGTGCCAGCAGTTTAGGTCTGAACACCGGGGAGCTGTTTTTT.

CDR3 region: CATQGEETQYF. CDR3 nucleotides: TGTGCCACCCAGGGGGAAGAGACCCAGTACTTC. The chain is built from TRBV7-9 and TRBJ2-5, with 7 nucleotides matching TRBD1. The CDR3 sequence is 11 residues long. Germline CDR1 reads SEHNR; CDR2 reads FQNEAQ (reference sequence). Losses at the gene ends were 10 bases for V and 3 bases for J; bases not matched to a gene: 2.

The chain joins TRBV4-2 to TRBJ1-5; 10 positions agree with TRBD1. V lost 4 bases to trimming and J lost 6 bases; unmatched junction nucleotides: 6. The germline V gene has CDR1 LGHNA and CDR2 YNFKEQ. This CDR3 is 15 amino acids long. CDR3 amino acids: CASSLSTGGTQPQHF. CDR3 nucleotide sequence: TGTGCCAGCAGCCTGTCGACAGGGGGCACTCAGCCCCAGCATTTT.

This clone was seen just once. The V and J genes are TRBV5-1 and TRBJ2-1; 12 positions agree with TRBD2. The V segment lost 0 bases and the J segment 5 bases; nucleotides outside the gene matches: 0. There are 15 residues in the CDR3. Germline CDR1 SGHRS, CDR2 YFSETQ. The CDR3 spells CASSLGLAGDNEQFF. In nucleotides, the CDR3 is TGCGCCAGCAGCTTGGGACTAGCGGGAGACAATGAGCAGTTCTTC.

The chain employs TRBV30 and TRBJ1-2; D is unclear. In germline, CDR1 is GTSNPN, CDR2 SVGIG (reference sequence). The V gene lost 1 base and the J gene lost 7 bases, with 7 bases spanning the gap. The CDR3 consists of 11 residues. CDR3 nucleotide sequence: TGTGCCTGGAGTGAAGGAGGTGGCTACACCTTC. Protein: CAWSEGGGYTF.

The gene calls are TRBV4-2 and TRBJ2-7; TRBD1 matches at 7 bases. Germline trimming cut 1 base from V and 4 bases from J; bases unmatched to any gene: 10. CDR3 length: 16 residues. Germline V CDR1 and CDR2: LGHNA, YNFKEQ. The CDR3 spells CASSQVGAGQAYEQYF. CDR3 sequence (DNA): TGTGCCAGCAGCCAAGTGGGTGCTGGACAGGCATACGAGCAGTACTTC.

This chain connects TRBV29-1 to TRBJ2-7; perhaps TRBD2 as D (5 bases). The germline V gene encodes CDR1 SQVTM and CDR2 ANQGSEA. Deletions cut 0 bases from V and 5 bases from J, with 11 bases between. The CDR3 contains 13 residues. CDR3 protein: CSVEEASWDEQYF. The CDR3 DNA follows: TGCAGCGTTGAAGAGGCTAGCTGGGACGAGCAGTACTTC.

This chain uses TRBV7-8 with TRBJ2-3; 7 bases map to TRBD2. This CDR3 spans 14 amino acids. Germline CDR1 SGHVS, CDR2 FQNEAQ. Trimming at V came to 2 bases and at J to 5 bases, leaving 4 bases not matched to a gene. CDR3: CASSLWERGDTQYF. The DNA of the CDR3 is TGTGCCAGCAGCTTATGGGAGCGGGGAGATACGCAGTATTTT.

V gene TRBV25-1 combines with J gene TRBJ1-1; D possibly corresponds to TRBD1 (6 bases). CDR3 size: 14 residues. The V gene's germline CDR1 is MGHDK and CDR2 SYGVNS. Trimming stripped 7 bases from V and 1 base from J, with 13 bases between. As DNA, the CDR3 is TGTGCCAGCAAAGGGGGTTCTGAGAACACTGAAGCTTTCTTT. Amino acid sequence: CASKGGSENTEAFF.

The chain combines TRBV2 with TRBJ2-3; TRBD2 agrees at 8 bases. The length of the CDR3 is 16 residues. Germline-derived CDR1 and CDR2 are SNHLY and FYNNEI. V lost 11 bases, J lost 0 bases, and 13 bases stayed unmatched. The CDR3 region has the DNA TGTGCCTGCATACCTCGCGGGGGGCTGAGCACAGATACGCAGTATTTT. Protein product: CACIPRGGLSTDTQYF. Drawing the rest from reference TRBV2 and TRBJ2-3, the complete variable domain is EPEVTQTPSHQVTQMGQEVILRCVPISNHLYFYWYRQILGQKVEFLVSFYNNEISEKSEIFDDQFSVERPDGSNFTLKIRSTKLEDSAMYFCACIPRGGLSTDTQYFGPGTRLTVL.

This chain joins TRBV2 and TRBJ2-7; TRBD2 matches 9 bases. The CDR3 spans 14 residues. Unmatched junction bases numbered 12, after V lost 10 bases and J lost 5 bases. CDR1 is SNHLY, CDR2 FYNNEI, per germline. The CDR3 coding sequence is TGTGCCACTGCGGGAGGGCGGGGCCAAGACGAGCAGTACTTC. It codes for CATAGGRGQDEQYF.

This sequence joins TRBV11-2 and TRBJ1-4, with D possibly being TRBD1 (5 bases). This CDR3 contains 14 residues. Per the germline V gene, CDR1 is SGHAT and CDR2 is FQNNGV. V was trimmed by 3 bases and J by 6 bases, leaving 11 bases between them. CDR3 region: CASSFRQFDEKLFF. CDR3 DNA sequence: TGTGCCAGCAGCTTTAGACAGTTTGATGAAAAACTGTTTTTT.

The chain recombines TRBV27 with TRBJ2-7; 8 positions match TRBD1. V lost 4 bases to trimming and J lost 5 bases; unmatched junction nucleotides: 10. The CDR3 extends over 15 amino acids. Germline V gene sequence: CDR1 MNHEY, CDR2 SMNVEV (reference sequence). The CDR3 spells CASSSLDRVGDEQYF. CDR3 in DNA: TGTGCCAGCAGTTCCCTGGACAGGGTGGGTGACGAGCAGTACTTC.

The DNA of the CDR3 is TGTGCCAGAAATGACAGGGACAATTTCGACGAGCAGTACTTC. Its translation: CARNDRDNFDEQYF. The V call is TRBV19, the J call TRBJ2-7; 7 nucleotides match TRBD1. Germline lookup yields CDR1 LNHDA and CDR2 SQIVND (reference sequence). The CDR3 sequence is 14 residues long. J gave up 5 bases and V 9 bases, and 13 bases lay outside the gene matches. Variable domain in full (rest from reference TRBV19 and TRBJ2-7): DGGITQSPKYLFRKEGQNVTLSCEQNLNHDAMYWYRQDPGQGLRLIYYSQIVNDFQKGDIAEGYSVSREKKESFPLTVTSAQKNPTAFYLCARNDRDNFDEQYFGPGTRLTVT.

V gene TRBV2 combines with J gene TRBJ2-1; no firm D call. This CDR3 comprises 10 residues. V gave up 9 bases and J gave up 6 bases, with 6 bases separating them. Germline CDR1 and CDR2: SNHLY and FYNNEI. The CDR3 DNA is TGTGCCAGTCTGGGCAATGAGCAGTTCTTC. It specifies CASLGNEQFF.

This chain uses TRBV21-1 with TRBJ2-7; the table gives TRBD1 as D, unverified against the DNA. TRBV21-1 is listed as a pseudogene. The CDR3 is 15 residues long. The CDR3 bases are TGTGCCAGCAGCAAAGCGGGACAGGGCATCGACGAGCAGTACTTC. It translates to CASSKAGQGIDEQYF.

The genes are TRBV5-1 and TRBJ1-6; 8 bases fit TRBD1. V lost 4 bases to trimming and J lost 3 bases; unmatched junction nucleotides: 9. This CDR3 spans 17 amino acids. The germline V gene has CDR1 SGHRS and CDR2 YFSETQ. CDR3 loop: CASSPWAGGDYNSPLHF. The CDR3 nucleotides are TGCGCCAGCAGCCCCTGGGCAGGGGGCGACTATAATTCACCCCTCCACTTT.

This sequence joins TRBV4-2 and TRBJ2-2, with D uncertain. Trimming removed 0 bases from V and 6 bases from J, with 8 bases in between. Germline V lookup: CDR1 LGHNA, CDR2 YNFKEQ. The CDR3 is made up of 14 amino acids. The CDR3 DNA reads TGTGCCAGCAGCCAAGAAGGGATGGCCGGGGAGCTGTTTTTT. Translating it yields CASSQEGMAGELFF.

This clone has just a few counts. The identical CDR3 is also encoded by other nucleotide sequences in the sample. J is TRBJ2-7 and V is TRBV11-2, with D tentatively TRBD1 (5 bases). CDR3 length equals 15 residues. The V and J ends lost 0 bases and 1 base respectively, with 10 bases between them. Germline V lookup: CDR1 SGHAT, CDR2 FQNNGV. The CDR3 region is CASSLDRGRSYEQYF. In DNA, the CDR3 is TGTGCCAGCAGCTTAGATAGGGGTAGGTCCTACGAGCAGTACTTC.

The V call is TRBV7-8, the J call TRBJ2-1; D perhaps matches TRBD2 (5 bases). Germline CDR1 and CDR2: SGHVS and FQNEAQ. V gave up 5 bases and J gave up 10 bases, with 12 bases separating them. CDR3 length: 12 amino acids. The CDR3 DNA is TGTGCCAGCAGCGAAACTCGGAGGGAGCAGTTCTTC. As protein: CASSETRREQFF.

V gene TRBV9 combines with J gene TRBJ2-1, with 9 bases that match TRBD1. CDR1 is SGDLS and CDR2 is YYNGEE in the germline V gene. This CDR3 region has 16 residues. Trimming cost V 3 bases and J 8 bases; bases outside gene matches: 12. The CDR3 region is CASSGRTGEVRHEQFF. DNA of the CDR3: TGTGCCAGCAGCGGACGGACAGGGGAGGTGAGACATGAGCAGTTCTTC.

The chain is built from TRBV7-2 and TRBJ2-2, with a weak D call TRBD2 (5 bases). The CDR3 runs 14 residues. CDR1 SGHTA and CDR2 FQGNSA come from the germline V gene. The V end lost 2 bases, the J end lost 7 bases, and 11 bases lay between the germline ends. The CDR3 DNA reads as TGTGCCAGCAGCTTAAACGGACTTAACGGGGAGCTGTTTTTT. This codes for CASSLNGLNGELFF.

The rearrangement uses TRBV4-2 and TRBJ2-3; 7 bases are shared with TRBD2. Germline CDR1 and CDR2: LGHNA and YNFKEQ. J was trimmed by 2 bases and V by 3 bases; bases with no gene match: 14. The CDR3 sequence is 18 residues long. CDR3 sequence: CASSQEPDRDYPTDTQYF. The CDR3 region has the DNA TGTGCCAGCAGCCAGGAACCGGACCGGGACTATCCCACAGATACGCAGTATTTT.

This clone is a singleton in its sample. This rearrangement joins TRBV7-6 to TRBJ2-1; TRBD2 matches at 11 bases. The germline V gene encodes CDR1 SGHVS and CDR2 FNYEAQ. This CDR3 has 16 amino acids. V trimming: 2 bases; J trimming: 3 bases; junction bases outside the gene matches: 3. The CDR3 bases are TGTGCCAGCAGCTTAATTAGCGGGGGGGGCTACAATGAGCAGTTCTTC. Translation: CASSLISGGGYNEQFF.

In nucleotides, the CDR3 is TGCAGCGTTTCTAAGACTAGCTGGACCGGGGAGCTGTTTTTT. Translated, it gives CSVSKTSWTGELFF. The chain has TRBV29-1 and TRBJ2-2; 7 bases fit TRBD2. The CDR3 extends over 14 amino acids. Looked up from germline, CDR1 is SQVTM and CDR2 is ANQGSEA. The trim removed 5 bases at V and 5 bases at J, leaving 8 bases unmatched.

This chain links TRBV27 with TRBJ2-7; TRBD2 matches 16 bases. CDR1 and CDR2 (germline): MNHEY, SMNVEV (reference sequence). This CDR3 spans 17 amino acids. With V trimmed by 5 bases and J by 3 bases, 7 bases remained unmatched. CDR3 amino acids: CASSQKGLAGGNYEQYF. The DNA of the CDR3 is TGTGCCAGCAGTCAGAAGGGACTAGCGGGAGGGAACTACGAGCAGTACTTC.